This entry lists 29 T cell receptor beta chains sequenced from one sample in a study of blood T cells in healthy people across ages. The use of a sample-barcoded 5' primer and a J-beta primer mix characterized a second PCR of about 7 to 12 cycles. MiXCR, applied by TCRdb to the 5' RACE reads, yields one record per CDR3 protein. In the table there are about 830,000 distinct CDR3 sequences, 62% of which are singletons. Sequences were obtained from blood. All receptors derive from a man younger than 45 in good health.

The rearrangement uses TRBV11-2 and TRBJ1-2; 7 positions match TRBD1. CDR3 length: 14 amino acids. J was trimmed by 7 bases and V by 4 bases; bases with no gene match: 9. CDR1 SGHAT and CDR2 FQNNGV come from the germline V gene. CDR3 sequence reads: CASSSQGKGAGYTF. The CDR3 bases are TGTGCCAGCAGCTCACAGGGGAAAGGGGCTGGCTACACCTTC.

The sample holds a few counts of this clonotype. This sequence joins TRBV4-2 and TRBJ2-1; D not certain. CDR1 is LGHNA, CDR2 YNFKEQ, per germline. Trimming stripped 2 bases from V and 0 bases from J, with 14 bases between. The CDR3 runs to 17 residues. The CDR3 loop is CASSQTILQSSYNEQFF. The DNA for the CDR3 is TGTGCCAGCAGCCAAACCATACTCCAGAGCTCCTACAATGAGCAGTTCTTC.

V usage is TRBV28 and J usage is TRBJ1-5, with D unresolved. Germline V CDR1 and CDR2: MDHEN, SYDVKM. V was shortened by 5 bases and J by 5 bases, with 16 bases between the two germline ends. CDR3 length: 15 residues. CDR3 coding DNA: TGTGCCAGCAGTCCAGAAACGGTGAGGTATCAGCCCCAGCATTTT. This translates into CASSPETVRYQPQHF.

In its sample, this clonotype was seen a few times. The rearrangement uses TRBV20-1 and TRBJ2-1; no clear D. The V end lost 0 bases, the J end lost 7 bases, and 25 bases lay between the germline ends. Germline CDR1 is DFQATT and CDR2 is SNEGSKA (reference sequence). The CDR3 extends over 18 amino acids. The CDR3: CSARDHRLLTLPTNEQFF. The DNA of the CDR3 is TGCAGTGCTAGAGATCATAGGCTCCTCACCCTTCCTACAAATGAGCAGTTCTTC.

The chain has TRBV5-6 and TRBJ2-5, with D unclear. The CDR3 contains 13 residues. The germline V and J ends were trimmed by 3 bases and 0 bases, with 6 bases remaining between them. Germline V gene data show CDR1 as SGHDT and CDR2 as YYEEEE. CDR3 nucleotide sequence: TGTGCCAGCAGCTGGCCCCACCAAGAGACCCAGTACTTC. It is translated as CASSWPHQETQYF.

The chain has TRBV2 and TRBJ2-1; 9 bases are a match to TRBD1. The V gene's germline CDR1 is SNHLY and CDR2 FYNNEI. The J segment lost 5 bases and the V segment lost 6 bases, leaving 5 bases of the junction unmatched. The CDR3 has 14 amino acids. The CDR3 DNA sequence: TGTGCCAGCAGGCCGGGACAGGGTAACAATGAGCAGTTCTTC. Translated, it gives CASRPGQGNNEQFF.

This chain connects TRBV4-2 to TRBJ2-1; 10 bases agree with TRBD2. The germline gives CDR1 LGHNA, CDR2 YNFKEQ. The ends lost 0 bases at V and 7 bases at J; junction bases unmatched: 6. The length of the CDR3 is 16 residues. CDR3 sequence reads: CASSQDPAGGWNEQFF. In nucleotides, the CDR3 is TGTGCCAGCAGCCAAGATCCAGCGGGGGGGTGGAATGAGCAGTTCTTC.

V and J are TRBV9 and TRBJ2-5, with TRBD1 identical over 10 bases. This CDR3 contains 15 residues. CDR1 is SGDLS, CDR2 YYNGEE, per germline. Trimming at V came to 0 bases and at J to 11 bases, leaving 10 bases not matched to a gene. CDR3 residues: CASSVGDRGSRKQYF. Written as DNA, the CDR3 is TGTGCCAGCAGCGTAGGGGACAGGGGCTCACGTAAGCAGTACTTC.

V usage is TRBV7-9 and J usage is TRBJ1-2, with 9 positions matching TRBD1. Germline V gene lookup returns CDR1 SEHNR and CDR2 FQNEAQ (reference sequence). This CDR3 spans 15 amino acids. Trimming at V came to 5 bases and at J to 4 bases, leaving 8 bases not matched to a gene. CDR3 nucleotide sequence: TGTGCCAGCAGCGGACCGACAGGGGGAAGCTATGGCTACACCTTC. Its protein product is CASSGPTGGSYGYTF.

The V gene is TRBV7-9, the J gene TRBJ2-5; 7 bases map to TRBD2. This CDR3 is 18 amino acids long. V shed 1 base, J shed 2 bases, and the junction held 13 bases outside the gene matches. From germline, CDR1 is SEHNR and CDR2 FQNEAQ (reference sequence). The DNA of the CDR3 is TGTGCCAGCAGCTTAGTACCTAGGATGGCGGGGGATCAAGAGACCCAGTACTTC. It encodes CASSLVPRMAGDQETQYF.

The chain is built from TRBV7-2 and TRBJ2-3, with TRBD2 as a possible D gene (7 bases). This CDR3 has 19 amino acids. The germline V and J ends were trimmed by 1 base and 2 bases, with 22 bases remaining between them. CDR1 SGHTA and CDR2 FQGNSA come from the germline V gene. Here the CDR3 DNA reads TGTGCCAGCAGCTTAGGCACACATTGGGGGGGCCGTCCCACAGATACGCAGTATTTT. This encodes CASSLGTHWGGRPTDTQYF.

The chain recombines TRBV27 with TRBJ2-6; TRBD1 matches at 10 bases. In germline, CDR1 is MNHEY, CDR2 SMNVEV (reference sequence). The trim removed 4 bases at V and 1 base at J, leaving 7 bases unmatched. This CDR3 region has 18 residues. The CDR3 here is CASSSDRGNLSGANVLTF. The CDR3 DNA is TGTGCCAGCAGTTCGGACAGGGGGAATTTATCTGGGGCCAACGTCCTGACTTTC.

This clonotype appeared a few times. The chain couples TRBV5-5 to TRBJ2-6; D is unclear. The CDR3 totals 15 residues. Trimming removed 4 bases at V and 4 bases at J, with 12 bases between. Germline assignment: CDR1 SGHKS and CDR2 YYEKEE (reference sequence). CDR3 region: CASSVTPAGANVLTF. The CDR3 DNA sequence: TGTGCCAGCAGCGTGACACCGGCCGGGGCCAACGTCCTGACTTTC.

The rearrangement joins TRBV9 to TRBJ2-3, with 8 bases aligning to TRBD2. This CDR3 contains 17 residues. Germline V gene data show CDR1 as SGDLS and CDR2 as YYNGEE. J was trimmed by 0 bases and V by 6 bases; bases with no gene match: 12. The DNA of the CDR3 is TGTGCCAGCACCCGAGGAGCGGGGGCGTTTAGCACAGATACGCAGTATTTT. Translating it yields CASTRGAGAFSTDTQYF. The full variable domain, completed using reference TRBV9 and TRBJ2-3, is DSGVTQTPKHLITATGQRVTLRCSPRSGDLSVYWYQQSLDQGLQFLIQYYNGEERAKGNILERFSAQQFPDLHSELNLSSLELGDSALYFCASTRGAGAFSTDTQYFGPGTRLTVL.

Of note for this clonotype: A junction boundary mismatches the germline segment, possibly from a read error. The V gene is TRBV7-2, the J gene TRBJ2-3; 7 bases match TRBD2. The CDR3 has 15 amino acids. Per the germline V gene, CDR1 is SGHTA and CDR2 is FQGNSA. The CDR3 region has the DNA TGTGCCAGCAGCCCTGGGGCGGGGGTCACAGAGACGCAGTATTTT. This gives the protein CASSPGAGVTETQYF.

In this sample, this clonotype turned up once. The rearrangement uses TRBV12-3 or TRBV12-4 and TRBJ1-2, with D uncertain. V lost 7 bases, J lost 3 bases, and 18 bases lay in between. The CDR3 length is 15 residues. The CDR3 spells CASTTGRGWYYGYTF. Written as DNA, the CDR3 is TGTGCCAGCACCACCGGGCGGGGTTGGTACTATGGCTACACCTTC.

The rearrangement joins TRBV29-1 to TRBJ1-2; TRBD1 might be the D (6 bases). In germline, CDR1 is SQVTM, CDR2 ANQGSEA. With 3 bases removed from V and 8 bases from J, the gap between germline ends came to 7 bases. This CDR3 is 10 amino acids long. The CDR3 DNA sequence: TGCAGCGTTGACAGGGGAGGCTACACCTTC. Protein: CSVDRGGYTF.

This clonotype was counted between two and nine times. The V call is TRBV28, the J call TRBJ2-5, with 7 bases identical to TRBD2. In germline, CDR1 is MDHEN, CDR2 SYDVKM. V dropped 2 bases and J dropped 2; count of bases not matched to a gene: 5. The CDR3 is 15 amino acids. This CDR3 is CASSLNLAAQETQYF. CDR3 nucleotides: TGTGCCAGCAGTTTAAACCTAGCGGCGCAAGAGACCCAGTACTTC.

J is TRBJ2-7 and V is TRBV6-6; D gene ambiguous. The ends were cut back, 6 bases at V and 7 bases at J, with 13 bases in the middle. Germline V gene data show CDR1 as MNHNY and CDR2 as SVGAGI (reference sequence). This CDR3 region has 12 residues. The CDR3: CASSHLMTEQYF. The CDR3 bases are TGTGCCAGCAGCCACCTAATGACGGAGCAGTACTTC.

The chain links TRBV7-2 to TRBJ2-4; D is unclear. Trimming took 1 base from V and 9 from J, leaving 7 bases between them. This CDR3 is 12 amino acids long. Germline CDR1 SGHTA, CDR2 FQGNSA. In DNA form, the CDR3 reads TGTGCCAGCAGCTTAGACGTAGGCATTCAGTACTTC. This sequence encodes CASSLDVGIQYF.

The chain carries TRBV27 and TRBJ1-1; 7 bases agree with TRBD1. V trimming: 5 bases; J trimming: 11 bases; junction bases outside the gene matches: 14. The CDR3 is made up of 14 amino acids. Germline V gives CDR1 MNHEY, CDR2 SMNVEV (reference sequence). The CDR3 reads CASSPPDRAIRAFF. Written as DNA, the CDR3 is TGTGCCAGCAGTCCCCCTGACAGGGCCATCCGGGCTTTCTTT.

The chain couples TRBV7-2 to TRBJ2-1, with D unresolved. Between the trimmed V and J ends, which lost 5 bases and 8 bases, there was a span of 13 bases. Germline assignment: CDR1 SGHTA and CDR2 FQGNSA. This CDR3 contains 13 residues. The CDR3 reads CASSPGVEYEQFF. CDR3 nucleotides: TGTGCCAGCAGCCCCGGTGTCGAGTATGAGCAGTTCTTC.

In its sample, this clonotype was seen a few times. This chain uses TRBV6-6 with TRBJ2-7; maybe TRBD2 (5 bases). CDR3 length equals 13 residues. Germline assignment: CDR1 MNHNY and CDR2 SVGAGI (reference sequence). V lost 6 bases and J lost 7, with 16 bases in between. CDR3 coding DNA: TGTGCCAGCAGGCCCCCCGAGAGCGGAGAGCAGTACTTC. Its translation is CASRPPESGEQYF.

The rearrangement links TRBV20-1 to TRBJ1-4, with D hard to call. This CDR3 spans 16 amino acids. Germline V gene sequence: CDR1 DFQATT, CDR2 SNEGSKA (reference sequence). V was shortened by 3 bases and J by 5 bases, with 19 bases between the two germline ends. The CDR3 is CSARSQERRSNEKLFF. The DNA of the CDR3 is TGCAGTGCTAGGAGTCAAGAACGTAGGTCCAATGAAAAACTGTTTTTT.

The V call is TRBV2, the J call TRBJ2-1; TRBD1 matches 8 bases. The CDR3 covers 14 residues. Germline V lookup: CDR1 SNHLY, CDR2 FYNNEI. V lost 7 bases, J lost 5 bases, and 7 bases stayed unmatched. DNA of the CDR3: TGTGCCAGCATCAGGAGACAGGGGAACAATGAGCAGTTCTTC. As protein: CASIRRQGNNEQFF.

This clonotype has only a few counts. The chain carries TRBV20-1 and TRBJ2-5; D is perhaps TRBD1 (6 bases). From germline, CDR1 is DFQATT and CDR2 SNEGSKA (reference sequence). V dropped 1 base and J dropped 1 base, with 16 bases sitting between them. CDR3 length: 16 residues. CDR3 residues: CSARGEQGSAQETQYF. In DNA, the CDR3 is TGCAGTGCTAGAGGGGAACAGGGTAGCGCCCAAGAGACCCAGTACTTC.

The chain employs TRBV4-3 and TRBJ2-3; D is perhaps TRBD2 (6 bases). CDR1 is LGHNA, CDR2 YSLEER, per germline. This CDR3 spans 15 amino acids. Trimming left V 2 bases short and J 3 bases short, with 12 bases between. The CDR3 reads CASSQRAGTTDTQYF. The CDR3 nucleotides are TGCGCCAGCAGCCAAAGGGCGGGGACTACAGATACGCAGTATTTT.

The V and J genes are TRBV20-1 and TRBJ2-5, with a tentative D call TRBD2 (6 bases). Trimming left V 5 bases short and J 5 bases short, with 12 bases between. The CDR3 has 12 residues. Germline CDR1 reads DFQATT; CDR2 reads SNEGSKA (reference sequence). The CDR3 sequence: CSAEAGRETQYF. CDR3 bases: TGCAGTGCTGAGGCAGGGAGGGAGACCCAGTACTTC.

The chain has TRBV7-9 and TRBJ2-1, with a possible D match to TRBD1 (6 bases). CDR1 is SEHNR, CDR2 FQNEAQ, per germline (reference sequence). The CDR3 is made up of 15 amino acids. Trimming cost V 5 bases and J 7 bases, with 18 bases left between them. CDR3 sequence: CASSPWGTRGNEQFF. The CDR3, as DNA: TGTGCCAGCAGCCCGTGGGGCACGAGGGGGAATGAGCAGTTCTTC. Using reference TRBV7-9 and TRBJ2-1 for the parts outside the CDR3, the full variable domain is DTGVSQNPRHKITKRGQNVTFRCDPISEHNRLYWYRQTLGQGPEFLTYFQNEAQLEKSRLLSDRFSAERPKGSFSTLEIQRTEQGDSAMYLCASSPWGTRGNEQFFGPGTRLTVL.